These 26 T cell receptor beta chains were sequenced from one sample in a study of patients and donors after allogeneic stem cell transplantation. TCRdb re-derived calls from the RT-PCR reads in MiXCR, one entry per CDR3 protein. The data contain 920,000 or so distinct CDR3 sequences, approximately 18% of them singletons. Sequencing was performed on blood, either unsorted or a sorted T cell fraction (not recorded which). Receptors were obtained from a human donor who was either an allogeneic HSCT recipient or a stem cell or donor lymphocyte infusion donor (not recorded which). It is not recorded whose cells these are; they may come from a transplant donor.

This clonotype was detected ten times or more. The chain employs TRBV20-1 and TRBJ2-3, with D hard to call. Trimming took 1 base from V and 3 from J, leaving 8 bases between them. The germline gives CDR1 DFQATT, CDR2 SNEGSKA (reference sequence). CDR3 length: 13 amino acids. This CDR3 reads CSARGLKTDTQYF. As DNA, the CDR3 is TGCAGTGCTAGAGGCTTGAAAACAGATACGCAGTATTTT.

The V gene is TRBV5-1, the J gene TRBJ1-5; 7 bases are a match to TRBD1. V lost 2 bases, J lost 7 bases, and 9 bases stayed unmatched. CDR3 length equals 15 residues. CDR1 is SGHRS, CDR2 YFSETQ, per germline. CDR3 amino acids: CASSFRDRVEQPQHF. The CDR3 bases are TGCGCCAGCAGCTTCCGTGACAGGGTCGAGCAGCCCCAGCATTTT.

This clonotype was counted between two and nine times. This rearrangement joins TRBV5-1 to TRBJ1-1, with D unresolved. The germline V gene encodes CDR1 SGHRS and CDR2 YFSETQ. This CDR3 contains 14 residues. Between the trimmed V and J ends, which lost 0 bases and 4 bases, there was a span of 10 bases. CDR3 sequence reads: CASSLALRGTEAFF. The CDR3 nucleotides read TGCGCCAGCAGCTTGGCTCTCCGGGGCACTGAAGCTTTCTTT.

The genes are TRBV5-6 and TRBJ2-2; tentative D call: TRBD2 (7 bases). Germline V CDR1 and CDR2: SGHDT, YYEEEE. Trimming removed 3 bases from V and 6 bases from J, with 18 bases in between. This CDR3 has 16 amino acids. CDR3 sequence: CASSSLGGGKAGELFF. The DNA for the CDR3 is TGTGCCAGCAGCTCCCTAGGGGGGGGAAAGGCCGGGGAGCTGTTTTTT.

This rearrangement joins TRBV10-2 to TRBJ2-7, with TRBD1 identical over 9 bases. Germline V gives CDR1 WSHSY, CDR2 SAAADI. The CDR3 extends over 16 amino acids. The V and J ends lost 5 bases and 3 bases, in that order; junction bases with no gene match: 11. CDR3: CASSRGQGRANYEQYF. The CDR3 coding sequence is TGCGCCAGCAGTCGGGGACAGGGAAGGGCAAACTACGAGCAGTACTTC.

This chain joins TRBV20-1 and TRBJ2-7, with D uncertain. V lost 1 base, J lost 10 bases, and 20 bases lay in between. Germline CDR1 is DFQATT and CDR2 is SNEGSKA (reference sequence). The CDR3 is 14 residues long. CDR3: CSARAVRDESGQYF. For the CDR3, the DNA is TGCAGTGCTAGAGCAGTCAGAGACGAGTCTGGTCAGTACTTC.

The chain employs TRBV20-1 and TRBJ2-3, with TRBD2 identical over 7 bases. From germline, CDR1 is DFQATT and CDR2 SNEGSKA (reference sequence). After removal of 1 base from V and 0 bases from J, the junction contained 4 bases not matched to a gene. There are 15 residues in the CDR3. CDR3 sequence reads: CSARGGGGSTDTQYF. The CDR3 DNA reads as TGCAGTGCTAGAGGGGGCGGGGGAAGCACAGATACGCAGTATTTT.

This clonotype was detected a few times. This chain uses TRBV20-1 with TRBJ2-1, with TRBD1 as a possible D gene (5 bases). The germline gives CDR1 DFQATT, CDR2 SNEGSKA (reference sequence). V was clipped by 5 bases and J by 6 bases, with 11 bases between them. This CDR3 has 12 amino acids. CDR3 nucleotides: TGCAGTGCTCTTTCAGGGATCAATGAGCAGTTCTTC. It specifies CSALSGINEQFF.

Regarding this clonotype: In this CDR3 the conserved last residue, phenylalanine or tryptophan, is missing, so a read error is likely. The chain employs TRBV27 and TRBJ1-2, with D perhaps TRBD1 (5 bases). V was pared by 5 bases and J by 4 bases, with 11 bases between. The CDR3 is 13 amino acids. Germline V gene lookup returns CDR1 MNHEY and CDR2 SMNVEV (reference sequence). The CDR3 loop is CASSIRGSYGYTI. The CDR3 DNA sequence: TGTGCCAGCAGTATTAGGGGAAGCTATGGCTACACCATC.

This clonotype was detected many times. This chain connects TRBV27 to TRBJ2-1; the D gene is possibly TRBD1 (6 bases). V was shortened by 6 bases and J by 2 bases, with 17 bases between the two germline ends. The CDR3 length is 16 residues. Germline lookup yields CDR1 MNHEY and CDR2 SMNVEV (reference sequence). For the CDR3, the DNA is TGTGCCAGCAGAATGGACAGTGAGGGCACCTACAATGAGCAGTTCTTC. It encodes CASRMDSEGTYNEQFF.

The rearrangement uses TRBV7-3 and TRBJ2-5, with D hard to call. Germline-derived CDR1 and CDR2 are SGHTA and FQGTGA. The V end was cut by 1 base, the J end by 5 bases, with 8 bases between. The CDR3 spans 13 residues. The CDR3 DNA reads TGTGCCAGCAGCTTAAGGATGGGTGAGACCCAGTACTTC. Its translation is CASSLRMGETQYF.

The chain joins TRBV6-5 to TRBJ2-7; D call uncertain. The CDR3 sequence is 14 residues long. Germline CDR1 and CDR2: MNHEY and SVGAGI. The V and J ends lost 0 bases and 10 bases respectively, with 16 bases between them. This CDR3 reads CASSYSRLLDGQYF. The CDR3 DNA reads TGTGCCAGCAGTTACTCGAGACTTCTGGACGGACAGTACTTC.

V usage is TRBV5-1 and J usage is TRBJ2-7, with TRBD2 matching 12 bases. Looked up from germline, CDR1 is SGHRS and CDR2 is YFSETQ. V dropped 0 bases and J dropped 0; count of bases not matched to a gene: 7. The CDR3 extends over 18 amino acids. The CDR3 reads CASSLDGTSGLSSYEQYF. DNA for the CDR3: TGCGCCAGCAGCTTGGATGGGACTAGCGGGCTCAGCTCCTACGAGCAGTACTTC.

There are a few counts of this clonotype. This chain connects TRBV7-9 to TRBJ1-6, with a possible D match to TRBD1 (5 bases). In germline, CDR1 is SEHNR, CDR2 FQNEAQ (reference sequence). There are 15 residues in the CDR3. Trimming pared 4 bases from V and 3 bases from J, leaving 10 bases between. CDR3 nucleotide sequence: TGTGCCAGCAGCTCGGAGACAGTCTATAATTCACCCCTCCACTTT. Protein sequence: CASSSETVYNSPLHF.

The chain couples TRBV20-1 to TRBJ2-2; 9 bases line up with TRBD2. The V and J ends lost 6 bases and 4 bases, in that order; junction bases with no gene match: 6. CDR3 length equals 14 residues. The V gene's germline CDR1 is DFQATT and CDR2 SNEGSKA (reference sequence). The CDR3 reads CSAEGAGGTGELFF. Written as DNA, the CDR3 is TGCAGTGCCGAGGGAGCGGGAGGCACCGGGGAGCTGTTTTTT.

The chain is built from TRBV4-1 and TRBJ2-7; 7 bases fit TRBD1. Losses at the gene ends were 7 bases for V and 5 bases for J; bases not matched to a gene: 14. From germline, CDR1 is MGHRA and CDR2 YSYEKL. The length of the CDR3 is 15 residues. The CDR3 is CASKNQDRPGNEQYF. CDR3 DNA: TGCGCCAGCAAGAACCAGGACAGGCCAGGGAACGAGCAGTACTTC.

The chain combines TRBV9 with TRBJ2-3; D gene unclear. This CDR3 is built from 13 residues. Germline V gene lookup returns CDR1 SGDLS and CDR2 YYNGEE. The V end lost 2 bases, the J end lost 5 bases, and 9 bases lay between the germline ends. CDR3 DNA: TGTGCCAGCAGCGTTTGGCCTTTAGATACGCAGTATTTT. Its protein product is CASSVWPLDTQYF.

This clonotype was observed a few times. V usage is TRBV9 and J usage is TRBJ2-2; D is uncertain. The V end was cut by 5 bases, the J end by 3 bases, with 20 bases between. Germline V gene data show CDR1 as SGDLS and CDR2 as YYNGEE. This CDR3 is built from 17 residues. CDR3 sequence reads: CASRPTHTSADTGELFF. The DNA of the CDR3 is TGTGCCAGCAGGCCAACACATACCTCGGCGGACACCGGGGAGCTGTTTTTT.

Many counts were recorded for this clonotype. This chain links TRBV24-1 with TRBJ2-3; TRBD1 agrees at 9 bases. V dropped 6 bases and J dropped 3; count of bases not matched to a gene: 6. The CDR3 length is 15 residues. CDR1 and CDR2 from the germline V gene are KGHDR and SFDVKD. The CDR3 reads CATSSPGQGTDTQYF. DNA of the CDR3: TGTGCCACCAGTTCCCCGGGACAGGGAACAGATACGCAGTATTTT.

This clonotype has only a few counts. The chain links TRBV9 to TRBJ2-2; the D is unclear. Germline loops: CDR1 SGDLS, CDR2 YYNGEE. V was cut by 4 bases and J by 6 bases, with 16 bases left in between. The CDR3 extends over 15 amino acids. The CDR3 sequence: CASSPRGQPAGELFF. The CDR3 coding sequence is TGTGCCAGCAGCCCACGAGGCCAACCCGCCGGGGAGCTGTTTTTT.

This clonotype was detected only a few times. The chain uses TRBV12-3 or TRBV12-4 and TRBJ2-5, with 12 bases identical to TRBD2. The CDR3 runs 15 residues. Losses at the gene ends were 6 bases for V and 3 bases for J; bases not matched to a gene: 5. CDR3 coding DNA: TGTGCCAGCAGCCCTAGCGGGGGGGCCGAAGAGACCCAGTACTTC. Protein: CASSPSGGAEETQYF.

The chain has TRBV3-1 and TRBJ1-2; TRBD1 agrees at 9 bases. J was trimmed by 2 bases and V by 1 base; bases with no gene match: 2. This CDR3 is built from 15 residues. Germline V CDR1 and CDR2: LGHDT, YNNKEL (reference sequence). The CDR3 here is CASSQGTGDNYGYTF. The CDR3 region has the DNA TGTGCCAGCAGCCAAGGGACAGGGGACAACTATGGCTACACCTTC.

The V and J genes are TRBV5-1 and TRBJ2-3, with D uncertain. Trimming shortened V by 1 base and J by 2 bases, and 8 bases separated the two germline ends. CDR1 is SGHRS and CDR2 is YFSETQ in the germline V gene. The CDR3 extends over 14 amino acids. DNA for the CDR3: TGCGCCAGCAGCTTGAACGACATCACAGATACGCAGTATTTT. As protein: CASSLNDITDTQYF.

This clonotype was found a few times. The chain links TRBV18 to TRBJ2-7; 7 bases line up with TRBD1. The CDR3 contains 15 residues. The trim removed 1 base at V and 2 bases at J, leaving 5 bases unmatched. The V gene's germline CDR1 is KGHSH and CDR2 LQKENI. In DNA, the CDR3 is TGTGCCAGCTCACCACTGGGGCAGGGGGCCTACGAGCAGTACTTC. Protein sequence: CASSPLGQGAYEQYF. The full variable domain, rest sourced from reference TRBV18 and TRBJ2-7, is NAGVMQNPRHLVRRRGQEARLRCSPMKGHSHVYWYRQLPEEGLKFMVYLQKENIIDESGMPKERFSAEFPKEGPSILRIQQVVRGDSAAYFCASSPLGQGAYEQYFGPGTRLTVT.

This clonotype was observed at least ten times. V is TRBV4-1 and J is TRBJ1-2; tentative D call: TRBD1 (5 bases). CDR1 and CDR2 (germline): MGHRA, YSYEKL. Trimming stripped 0 bases from V and 4 bases from J, with 18 bases between. The CDR3 is made up of 17 amino acids. This CDR3 is CASSQDLTLDTFYGYTF. The CDR3 DNA reads TGCGCCAGCAGCCAAGATCTTACGTTGGACACCTTCTATGGCTACACCTTC.

This clonotype was seen a few times. The chain has TRBV9 and TRBJ1-1, with D perhaps matching TRBD1 (6 bases). Per germline, CDR1 SGDLS and CDR2 YYNGEE. Between the trimmed V and J ends, which lost 0 bases and 1 base, there was a span of 13 bases. The CDR3 sequence is 16 residues long. In nucleotides, the CDR3 is TGTGCCAGCAGCGTAGTTCAGGGGCGGTGGAACACTGAAGCTTTCTTT. It yields the protein CASSVVQGRWNTEAFF.